This entry features one T cell receptor (beta chain) sequence. PCR was performed a second time for about 7 to 12 cycles using a sample-barcoded 5' primer and a J-beta primer mix. MiXCR, run by TCRdb on the 5' RACE reads, gives a single entry per CDR3 protein. The sample lists about 2 million distinct CDR3 sequences; 49% were seen once. CDR3 length: 17 residues. Trimming at V came to 0 bases and at J to 0 bases, leaving 5 bases not matched to a gene. Germline V lookup: CDR1 LNHNV, CDR2 YYDKDF (reference sequence). The sample comes from a study of blood T cells in healthy people across ages. This receptor was obtained from a woman aged 40 to 50 in good health. V and J are TRBV15 and TRBJ2-4; 7 bases align to TRBD2. The material sequenced was blood. The CDR3 protein is CATSRETPGGAKNIQYF. CDR3 bases: TGTGCCACCAGCAGAGAGACCCCGGGAGGAGCCAAAAACATTCAGTACTTC.